This entry features one TCR beta chain sequence. Its matching antigen is unknown. Sorted-subset replicate PCR reactions were performed with roughly 200 ng DNA, corresponding to roughly 29,000 T cell genomes. The protocol was immunoSEQ multiplex PCR, while the TCRdb copy is restricted to in-frame clones and leaves out a portion. Of approximately 1,000,000 clones in the sample, about 80% are singletons; the top ten hold almost 0.9%. The sample is drawn from a study of shared clonotypes between healthy human individuals. The CDR3 runs 14 residues. The germline gives CDR1 SQVTM, CDR2 ANQGSEA. V lost 3 bases to trimming and J lost 4 bases; unmatched junction nucleotides: 6. General study results and limits: Larger estimated richness was generally recorded for naive subsets relative to memory subsets.

The V and J genes are TRBV29-1 and TRBJ2-5, with TRBD1 identical over 9 bases. The sample was memory CD4+ T cells from PBMCs. Subset given: CD45RA-negative fraction. The receptor's source is a man aged 18 to 29 in good health. Some clones in this sample may be carry-over from other donors' samples. The CDR3 loop reads CSVDRTGARETQYF. The DNA of the CDR3 is TGCAGCGTTGATCGGACAGGGGCACGAGAGACCCAGTACTTC.